The rows below give T cell receptor beta chains drawn from one sample of a study of blood T cell repertoires in COVID-19. The repertoire was sequenced with immunoSEQ multiplex PCR; TCRdb's copy has only in-frame clones and lacks some. Of about 210,000 clones listed, 92% are singletons. Sequences were obtained from peripheral blood. These receptors all stem from a young man with acute or convalescent COVID-19. CDR3s include the opening cysteine and the closing phenylalanine or tryptophan. A D gene is named only where the DNA matches it firmly. Clone sizes are given selectively: once, few, many, or a class where the clone is expanded.

clone size,D gene,V gene,J gene,CDR3 protein,CDR3 DNA
NA,TRBD1,TRBV6-5,TRBJ2-7,CASQDRGVTYEQYF,TGTGCCAGCCAGGACAGGGGGGTCACCTACGAGCAGTACTTC
NA,NA,TRBV18,TRBJ2-2,CASSPGQNTGELFF,TGTGCCAGCTCACCGGGACAAAACACCGGGGAGCTGTTTTTT
NA,TRBD1,TRBV7-9,TRBJ2-7,CASSLKQGDEQYF,TGTGCCAGCAGCTTAAAACAGGGGGACGAGCAGTACTTC
NA,TRBD2,TRBV5-1,TRBJ2-1,CASSDLLAGGEQFF,TGCGCCAGCAGCGATTTATTAGCGGGGGGAGAGCAGTTCTTC
few,TRBD1,TRBV11-2,TRBJ2-4,CASSLYPRQGSLAKNIQYF,TGTGCCAGCAGCCTCTACCCACGACAGGGTTCCTTAGCCAAAAACATTCAGTACTTC
few,NA,TRBV19,TRBJ2-3,CASSETSTDTQYF,TGTGCCAGTAGTGAAACTAGCACAGATACGCAGTATTTT
NA,NA,TRBV6-5,TRBJ1-3,CASTPGGSGNTIYF,TGTGCCAGCACCCCGGGGGGCTCTGGAAACACCATATATTTT
NA,TRBD2,TRBV9,TRBJ2-7,CASSQQAGGPYEQYF,TGTGCCAGCAGCCAACAAGCGGGGGGGCCCTACGAGCAGTACTTC
NA,TRBD2,TRBV7-7,TRBJ2-1,CASSPQAGGPYNEQFF,TGTGCTAGCAGCCCCCAAGCGGGAGGGCCTTACAATGAGCAGTTCTTC
NA,NA,TRBV2,TRBJ2-3,CASTRESDTQYF,TGTGCCAGCACCCGAGAATCAGATACGCAGTATTTT
NA,TRBD1,TRBV6-5,TRBJ2-5,CASSQPGQQETQYF,TGTGCCAGCAGTCAACCGGGACAGCAAGAGACCCAGTACTTC
NA,NA,TRBV4-1,TRBJ1-3,CASSQQTAGFSGNTIYF,TGCGCCAGCAGCCAACAAACCGCGGGATTCTCTGGAAACACCATATATTTT
once,TRBD2,TRBV5-1,TRBJ2-2,CASSLRASGGTGELFF,TGCGCCAGCAGCTTGAGGGCTAGCGGTGGCACCGGGGAGCTGTTTTTT
NA,NA,TRBV5-1,TRBJ2-7,CASAKQGTRGYEQYF,TGCGCCAGCGCTAAGCAGGGGACCCGAGGGTACGAGCAGTACTTC
NA,NA,TRBV28,TRBJ2-4,CASSGGWQNKNIQYF,TGTGCCAGCAGTGGGGGGTGGCAGAACAAAAACATTCAGTACTTC
NA,TRBD1,TRBV7-9,TRBJ2-1,CASSQRQGNGQFF,TGTGCCAGCAGCCAAAGACAGGGAAACGGGCAGTTCTTC
NA,NA,TRBV10-3,TRBJ1-1,CAISEFDRDTEAFF,TGTGCCATCAGTGAATTCGACAGAGACACTGAAGCTTTCTTT
NA,NA,TRBV6-6,TRBJ1-1,CASSQGNTEAFF,TGTGCCAGCAGCCAGGGGAACACTGAAGCTTTCTTT
once,TRBD1,TRBV6-5,TRBJ2-7,CATEGAGYEQYF,TGTGCCACAGAGGGGGCAGGCTACGAGCAGTACTTC
once,NA,TRBV27,TRBJ2-4,CASSLDTRRGNIQYF,TGTGCCAGCAGTTTAGATACTAGACGGGGAAACATTCAGTACTTC
NA,TRBD2,TRBV5-1,TRBJ2-1,CASSLAPSGGPYNEQFF,TGCGCCAGCAGCTTGGCCCCTAGCGGGGGACCATACAATGAGCAGTTCTTC
few,TRBD1,TRBV6-6,TRBJ1-2,CASSKRQGAITNGYTF,TGTGCCAGCAGTAAACGACAGGGTGCCATCACGAATGGCTACACCTTC
NA,NA,TRBV11-3,TRBJ2-7,CASSPGSTYEQYF,TGTGCCAGCAGCCCCGGTTCTACCTACGAGCAGTACTTC
NA,TRBD2,TRBV28,TRBJ2-2,CASSMGLAPGELFF,TGTGCCAGCAGTATGGGACTAGCCCCCGGGGAGCTGTTTTTT
NA,TRBD1,TRBV10-3,TRBJ1-5,CATRTGPSNQPQHF,TGTGCCACTCGGACAGGGCCGAGCAATCAGCCCCAGCATTTT
NA,NA,TRBV11-3,TRBJ2-5,CASSPNTGLPQETQYF,TGTGCCAGCAGCCCAAACACAGGGCTCCCCCAAGAGACCCAGTACTTC
NA,TRBD1,TRBV5-8,TRBJ1-2,CASSTRQGPTLYGYTF,TGTGCCAGCAGCACGCGACAGGGGCCGACCTTATATGGCTACACCTTC
NA,TRBD1,TRBV30,TRBJ2-7,CAWGTGFEQYF,TGTGCCTGGGGGACAGGGTTCGAGCAGTACTTC
once,NA,TRBV6-5,TRBJ2-1,CASSYSLVGEGNEQFF,TGTGCCAGCAGTTACTCACTAGTGGGAGAGGGTAATGAGCAGTTCTTC
NA,NA,TRBV7-2,TRBJ2-7,CASSAAVYEQYF,TGTGCCAGCAGCGCAGCGGTCTACGAGCAGTACTTC
NA,NA,TRBV6-5,TRBJ2-2,CASRNHRVSTGELFF,TGTGCCAGCAGGAATCACAGGGTTAGCACCGGGGAGCTGTTTTTT
NA,NA,TRBV5-4,TRBJ2-7,CASSPAGVVREQYF,TGTGCCAGCAGCCCCGCAGGGGTAGTGCGCGAGCAGTACTTC
NA,NA,TRBV24-1,TRBJ1-2,CATSDPGGEANGYTF,TGTGCCACCAGTGATCCCGGGGGGGAGGCGAATGGCTACACCTTC
once,TRBD2,TRBV29-1,TRBJ2-2,CSVMGLAGGRDGELFF,TGCAGCGTTATGGGACTAGCGGGAGGCCGGGACGGGGAGCTGTTTTTT
once,NA,TRBV28,TRBJ1-2,CASSFAGAYGYTF,TGTGCCAGCAGTTTTGCGGGGGCGTATGGCTACACCTTC
NA,TRBD1,TRBV19,TRBJ2-4,CASSRQGATKNIQYF,TGTGCCAGTAGTAGACAGGGGGCGACCAAAAACATTCAGTACTTC
NA,TRBD1,TRBV19,TRBJ1-2,CASSATGMRGYGYTF,TGTGCCAGTAGTGCGACAGGGATGAGGGGCTATGGCTACACCTTC
NA,NA,TRBV30,TRBJ2-3,CASLTRGSGRTQYF,TGTGCCTCTTTGACTCGCGGGTCCGGCCGTACGCAGTATTTT
NA,NA,TRBV4-1,TRBJ2-7,CASSQDTTARVLEQYF,TGCGCCAGCAGCCAAGATACGACGGCCAGGGTACTCGAGCAGTACTTC
NA,TRBD1,TRBV14,TRBJ1-3,CASSQGRKTGGYGNTIYF,TGTGCCAGCAGCCAAGGGCGAAAGACAGGGGGCTATGGAAACACCATATATTTT
NA,NA,TRBV9,TRBJ2-7,CASSISGVGYEQYF,TGTGCCAGCAGCATTTCAGGGGTAGGTTACGAGCAGTACTTC
once,NA,TRBV5-1,TRBJ2-7,CASSSSGSVYEQYF,TGCGCCAGCAGCTCAAGCGGGTCTGTCTACGAGCAGTACTTC
NA,NA,TRBV5-4,TRBJ2-2,CASSLYGGTGELFF,TGTGCCAGCAGCTTGTACGGGGGAACCGGGGAGCTGTTTTTT
NA,NA,TRBV5-1,TRBJ2-4,CASSLGIAKNIQYF,TGCGCCAGCAGCTTGGGTATAGCCAAAAACATTCAGTACTTC
once,TRBD1,TRBV2,TRBJ2-7,CASSEGVDRGTEQYF,TGTGCCAGCAGTGAAGGAGTGGACAGGGGGACCGAGCAGTACTTC
NA,TRBD2,TRBV27,TRBJ2-5,CASSLRSGGSWETQYF,TGTGCCAGCAGTTTAAGGTCGGGAGGGTCCTGGGAGACCCAGTACTTC
NA,NA,TRBV14,TRBJ2-7,CASSQEVKSGEQYF,TGTGCCAGCAGCCAAGAAGTTAAGAGTGGCGAGCAGTACTTC